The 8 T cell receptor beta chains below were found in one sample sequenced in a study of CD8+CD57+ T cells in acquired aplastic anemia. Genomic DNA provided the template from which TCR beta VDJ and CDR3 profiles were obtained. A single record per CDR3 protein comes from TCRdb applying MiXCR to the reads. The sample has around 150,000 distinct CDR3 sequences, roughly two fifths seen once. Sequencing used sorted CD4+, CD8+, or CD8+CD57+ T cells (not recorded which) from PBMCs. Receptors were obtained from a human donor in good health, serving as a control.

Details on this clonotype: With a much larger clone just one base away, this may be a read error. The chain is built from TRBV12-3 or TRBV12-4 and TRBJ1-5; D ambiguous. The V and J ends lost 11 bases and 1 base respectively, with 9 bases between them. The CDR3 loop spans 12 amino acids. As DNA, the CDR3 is TGTGCCGGCGCAGAGAGCAATCAGCCCCAGCATTTT. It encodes CAGAESNQPQHF.

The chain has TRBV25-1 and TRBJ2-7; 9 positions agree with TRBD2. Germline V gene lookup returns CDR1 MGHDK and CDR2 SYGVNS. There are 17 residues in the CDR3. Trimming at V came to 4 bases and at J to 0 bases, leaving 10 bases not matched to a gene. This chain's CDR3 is CASSAAVGSGSSYEQYF. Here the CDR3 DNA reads TGTGCCAGCAGTGCCGCCGTAGGTAGCGGGAGCTCCTACGAGCAGTACTTC.

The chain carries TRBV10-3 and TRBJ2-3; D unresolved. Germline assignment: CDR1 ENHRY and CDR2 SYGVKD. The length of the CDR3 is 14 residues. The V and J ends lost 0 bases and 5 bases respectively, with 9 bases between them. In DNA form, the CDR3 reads TGTGCCATCAGTGAGTCGATGTCACTAGATACGCAGTATTTT. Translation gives CAISESMSLDTQYF.

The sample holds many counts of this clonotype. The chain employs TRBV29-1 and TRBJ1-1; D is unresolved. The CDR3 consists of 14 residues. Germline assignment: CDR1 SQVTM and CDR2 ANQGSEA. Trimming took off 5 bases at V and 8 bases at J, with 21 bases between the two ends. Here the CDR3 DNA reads TGCAGCGTTCAAAAGAAACAGTCTATTAGGGAAGCTTTCTTT. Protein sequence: CSVQKKQSIREAFF. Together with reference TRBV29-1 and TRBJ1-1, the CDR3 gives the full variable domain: SAVISQKPSRDICQRGTSLTIQCQVDSQVTMMFWYRQQPGQSLTLIATANQGSEATYESGFVIDKFPISRPNLTFSTLTVSNMSPEDSSIYLCSVQKKQSIREAFFGQGTRLTVV.

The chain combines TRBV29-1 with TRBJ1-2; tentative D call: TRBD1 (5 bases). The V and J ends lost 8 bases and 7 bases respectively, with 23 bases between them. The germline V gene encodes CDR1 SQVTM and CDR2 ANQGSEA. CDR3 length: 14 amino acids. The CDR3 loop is CSPRRDPTLAGYTF. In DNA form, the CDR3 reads TGCAGCCCGAGGAGGGACCCGACCCTTGCTGGCTACACCTTC.

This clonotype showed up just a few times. CDR3 coding DNA: TGTGCCAGCAGCCGGGGGGGGGCTGTACACTATGGCTACACCTTC. Amino acid sequence: CASSRGGAVHYGYTF. The gene calls are TRBV3-1 and TRBJ1-2; D perhaps matches TRBD1 (6 bases). V was pared by 4 bases and J by 3 bases, with 15 bases between. Germline V gives CDR1 LGHDT, CDR2 YNNKEL (reference sequence). This CDR3 is built from 15 residues. Supplemented by reference TRBV3-1 and TRBJ1-2, the full variable domain reads DTAVSQTPKYLVTQMGNDKSIKCEQNLGHDTMYWYKQDSKKFLKIMFSYNNKELIINETVPNRFSPKSPDKAHLNLHINSLELGDSAVYFCASSRGGAVHYGYTFGSGTRLTVV.

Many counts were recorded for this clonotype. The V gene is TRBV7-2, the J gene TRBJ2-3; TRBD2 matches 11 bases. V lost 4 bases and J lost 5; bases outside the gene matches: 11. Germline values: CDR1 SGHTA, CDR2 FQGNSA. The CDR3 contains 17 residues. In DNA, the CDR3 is TGTGCCAGCAGCTCCTACCCGGGACTAGCGGCGTTAGATACGCAGTATTTT. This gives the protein CASSSYPGLAALDTQYF.

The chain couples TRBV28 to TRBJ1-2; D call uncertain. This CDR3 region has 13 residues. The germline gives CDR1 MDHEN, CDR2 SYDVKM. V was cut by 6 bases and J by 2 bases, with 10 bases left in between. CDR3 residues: CASSVRPNYGYTF. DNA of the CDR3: TGTGCCAGCAGCGTCAGGCCCAACTATGGCTACACCTTC.